The clone carrying this T cell receptor (beta chain) was seen just once. Its target is unknown. Germline V gene data show CDR1 as MDHEN and CDR2 as SYDVKM. The CDR3 length is 15 residues. Unmatched junction bases numbered 9, after V lost 7 bases and J lost 5 bases. This entry comes from a study of shared clonotypes between healthy human individuals. In the study overall: The cohort had two women and a few men, ages 18 to 49.

CD4+ cells were split into CD45RA+ naive and CD45RA-negative memory subsets. Produced via immunoSEQ multiplex PCR; TCRdb's table is partial and in-frame only. The table shows some 2,500,000 clones, with 90% to 95% occurring only once. Study-wide findings and caveats: Estimated richness was generally greater in naive than memory subsets. It was the non-shared clonotypes that had lower generation probabilities than clonotypes shared by all four donors.

Material for sequencing was naive CD4+ T cells from PBMCs. Subset in this sample: CD45RA+ positively selected. The origin of this receptor is a man aged 18 to 29 in good health. Some clones in this sample may be carry-over from other donors' samples. The rearrangement links TRBV28 to TRBJ2-2; 8 bases fit TRBD2. CDR3 sequence (DNA): TGTGCCAGCAACCCGGGGGGGGCGGGGACCGGGGAGCTGTTTTTT. It encodes CASNPGGAGTGELFF.